These 25 T cell receptor beta chains were sequenced from one sample in a study of T cell responses to AZD1222 COVID-19 vaccine. The data were produced by immunoSEQ multiplex PCR, yet TCRdb's version contains in-frame clones alone and is incomplete. The sample yields some 120,000 clones, around 87% seen once. The sample here was peripheral blood, taken on day 0 of AZD1222 vaccination. These receptors originate from an adult in good health.

The chain carries TRBV5-5 and TRBJ2-3; D assignment may be TRBD1 or TRBD2 (5 bases each). The ends were cut back, 5 bases at V and 0 bases at J, with 10 bases in the middle. The V gene's germline CDR1 is SGHKS and CDR2 YYEKEE (reference sequence). This CDR3 is built from 14 residues. The CDR3 coding sequence is TGTGCCAGCAGTCGGGACGGTAGCACAGATACGCAGTATTTT. Its protein is CASSRDGSTDTQYF.

The V and J genes are TRBV27 and TRBJ2-7; D unresolved. The CDR3 contains 11 residues. CDR1 is MNHEY, CDR2 SMNVEV, per germline (reference sequence). Trimming pared 3 bases from V and 4 bases from J, leaving 4 bases between. CDR3 amino acids: CASSLGYEQYF. CDR3 sequence (DNA): TGTGCCAGCAGTTTGGGGTACGAGCAGTACTTC.

Note on this clone: The same CDR3 is also encoded by other DNA sequences in this sample. This rearrangement joins TRBV12-3 or TRBV12-4 to TRBJ1-4; D might be TRBD1 (5 bases). The CDR3 is made up of 13 amino acids. V lost 0 bases, J lost 7 bases, and 6 bases lay in between. The CDR3 sequence is CASSLAGTEKLFF. In DNA form, the CDR3 reads TGTGCCAGCAGTTTAGCGGGGACTGAAAAACTGTTTTTT.

The chain combines TRBV19 with TRBJ1-5, with D possibly TRBD1 on 5 matching bases. V shed 6 bases and J shed 3 bases, with 18 bases lying between them. The germline V gene has CDR1 LNHDA and CDR2 SQIVND (reference sequence). The CDR3 sequence is 16 residues long. CDR3 bases: TGTGCCAGTAGACCAGACAGCACGACTTACAATCAGCCCCAGCATTTT. Its protein is CASRPDSTTYNQPQHF.

The chain joins TRBV11-1 to TRBJ2-7; D possibly corresponds to TRBD1 (6 bases). CDR3 length equals 13 residues. Germline CDR1 is SGHAT and CDR2 is FQDESV (reference sequence). Trimming took off 5 bases at V and 2 bases at J, with 10 bases between the two ends. The CDR3 sequence is CASSLDRPYEQYF. CDR3 DNA: TGTGCCAGCAGCCTAGACAGGCCCTACGAGCAGTACTTC.

The chain is built from TRBV9 and TRBJ2-1; TRBD1 might be the D (5 bases). The CDR3 runs 13 residues. Germline V gives CDR1 SGDLS, CDR2 YYNGEE. The germline V and J ends were trimmed by 4 bases and 3 bases, with 8 bases remaining between them. The DNA for the CDR3 is TGTGCCAGCAGCCCTAGGGGCTACAATGAGCAGTTCTTC. Its translation: CASSPRGYNEQFF. The entire variable domain, with the rest obtained from reference TRBV9 and TRBJ2-1, is as follows: DSGVTQTPKHLITATGQRVTLRCSPRSGDLSVYWYQQSLDQGLQFLIQYYNGEERAKGNILERFSAQQFPDLHSELNLSSLELGDSALYFCASSPRGYNEQFFGPGTRLTVL.

The V call is TRBV30, the J call TRBJ2-7; D unresolved. Germline V gene data show CDR1 as GTSNPN and CDR2 as SVGIG (reference sequence). Trimming removed 2 bases at V and 3 bases at J, with 5 bases between. CDR3 length equals 11 residues. The CDR3: CAWSRDYEQYF. As DNA, the CDR3 is TGTGCCTGGAGTAGGGACTACGAGCAGTACTTC.

This clone was observed once. The chain employs TRBV29-1 and TRBJ1-2; tentative D call: TRBD1 (6 bases). Per germline, CDR1 SQVTM and CDR2 ANQGSEA. CDR3 size: 12 residues. V shed 0 bases and J shed 6 bases, with 8 bases lying between them. CDR3 sequence reads: CSVEDEGDGYTF. In DNA form, the CDR3 reads TGCAGCGTTGAAGATGAGGGGGATGGCTACACCTTC.

This chain links TRBV6-5 with TRBJ1-5, with a weak D call TRBD1 (5 bases). Trimming took 7 bases from V and 4 from J, leaving 17 bases between them. CDR1 and CDR2 (germline): MNHEY, SVGAGI. There are 15 residues in the CDR3. The CDR3 coding sequence is TGTGCCAGCATTAGGAGGTCGGGGGTGAATCAGCCCCAGCATTTT. This codes for CASIRRSGVNQPQHF.

The V gene is TRBV5-4, the J gene TRBJ2-5; D is perhaps TRBD1 (5 bases). The V gene lost 4 bases and the J gene lost 5 bases, with 18 bases spanning the gap. The CDR3 is 15 residues long. The germline CDR1 and CDR2 sequences are SGHNT and YYREEE (reference sequence). DNA of the CDR3: TGTGCCAGCAGCCTGGGGCTCAAAAACTCGGAGACCCAGTACTTC. This gives the protein CASSLGLKNSETQYF.

The rearrangement links TRBV29-1 to TRBJ1-3; D gene unclear. The CDR3 loop spans 13 amino acids. The V end lost 4 bases, the J end lost 0 bases, and 7 bases lay between the germline ends. The germline gives CDR1 SQVTM, CDR2 ANQGSEA. The CDR3 protein is CSVGVSSGNTIYF. As DNA, the CDR3 is TGCAGCGTTGGAGTAAGCTCTGGAAACACCATATATTTT.

The chain has TRBV6-6 and TRBJ1-5, with 7 nucleotides matching TRBD1. Germline-derived CDR1 and CDR2 are MNHNY and SVGAGI (reference sequence). V trimming: 5 bases; J trimming: 0 bases; junction bases outside the gene matches: 16. The CDR3 extends over 19 amino acids. Here the CDR3 DNA reads TGTGCCAGCAGTCGCCAGGGGGGACGGCTGAGTTATAGCAATCAGCCCCAGCATTTT. Protein product: CASSRQGGRLSYSNQPQHF.

V and J are TRBV10-3 and TRBJ2-5; D remains ambiguous. Trimming took off 4 bases at V and 3 bases at J, with 6 bases between the two ends. Germline CDR1 is ENHRY and CDR2 is SYGVKD. The CDR3 loop spans 12 amino acids. This chain's CDR3 is CAISGAEETQYF. In DNA form, the CDR3 reads TGTGCCATCAGTGGGGCAGAAGAGACCCAGTACTTC.

The rearrangement links TRBV3-1 (or the pseudogene TRBV3-2) to TRBJ2-7; D is uncertain. CDR1 and CDR2 (germline): LGHDT, YNNKEL (reference sequence). The CDR3 length is 14 residues. The V end lost 4 bases, the J end lost 7 bases, and 17 bases lay between the germline ends. DNA of the CDR3: TGTGCCAGCAGCCTCGATCGACTGCCTAGTGAGCAGTACTTC. This gives the protein CASSLDRLPSEQYF.

The chain couples TRBV3-1 (or the pseudogene TRBV3-2) to TRBJ2-1; maybe TRBD2 (5 bases). V shed 4 bases and J shed 9 bases, with 13 bases lying between them. The CDR3 length is 13 residues. Germline V gene data show CDR1 as LGHDT and CDR2 as YNNKEL (reference sequence). The CDR3 DNA sequence: TGTGCCAGCAGCCGGATTGCTGCGGGTGAGCAGTTCTTC. This translates into CASSRIAAGEQFF.

The chain is built from TRBV4-1 and TRBJ1-2, with 9 bases fitting TRBD1. Trimming cost V 4 bases and J 2 bases; bases outside gene matches: 5. The CDR3 consists of 15 residues. Germline V gene data show CDR1 as MGHRA and CDR2 as YSYEKL. The CDR3 spells CASSPTGGANYGYTF. CDR3 in DNA: TGCGCCAGCAGCCCAACAGGGGGCGCCAACTATGGCTACACCTTC.

The V call is TRBV29-1, the J call TRBJ1-4, with D possibly being TRBD1 (5 bases). The length of the CDR3 is 12 residues. Trimming cost V 6 bases and J 5 bases, with 10 bases left between them. Germline V gene lookup returns CDR1 SQVTM and CDR2 ANQGSEA. CDR3 coding DNA: TGCAGCGTGCAGGGTGGAAATGAAAAACTGTTTTTT. Translated: CSVQGGNEKLFF.

The chain carries TRBV29-1 and TRBJ2-7; no reliable D call. V gave up 6 bases and J gave up 2 bases, with 17 bases separating them. The CDR3 totals 14 residues. The germline V gene has CDR1 SQVTM and CDR2 ANQGSEA. The CDR3 nucleotides are TGCAGCGTCCCCTGGGTAGCACATACCTACGAGCAGTACTTC. This codes for CSVPWVAHTYEQYF.

The chain uses TRBV5-1 and TRBJ2-7; TRBD1 aligns across 9 bases. CDR1 and CDR2 (germline): SGHRS, YFSETQ. Germline trimming cut 0 bases from V and 5 bases from J; bases unmatched to any gene: 6. The CDR3 is 15 amino acids. As DNA, the CDR3 is TGCGCCAGCAGCTTGGTGTCGGGACAGGGAGACGAGCAGTACTTC. It codes for CASSLVSGQGDEQYF.

The chain employs TRBV19 and TRBJ2-2; the match to TRBD2 covers 7 bases. With 7 bases clipped from V and 3 bases from J, the junction kept 14 bases outside the gene matches. The CDR3 has 17 residues. Per germline, CDR1 LNHDA and CDR2 SQIVND (reference sequence). CDR3 DNA sequence: TGTGCCAGTATAAGTCGGGGGAGGGGCGGTGACACCGGGGAGCTGTTTTTT. Translated: CASISRGRGGDTGELFF.

The J gene is TRBJ2-7, the V gene TRBV30, with D perhaps matching TRBD1 or TRBD2 (6 bases each). V lost 0 bases to trimming and J lost 7 bases, with 13 bases between them. CDR3 size: 13 residues. CDR1 is GTSNPN, CDR2 SVGIG, per germline (reference sequence). The CDR3 bases are TGTGCCTGGAGTGTAAACAGGGCGGGGGAGCAGTACTTC. Protein: CAWSVNRAGEQYF.

The gene calls are TRBV7-9 and TRBJ1-1; 8 bases fit TRBD1. CDR1 SEHNR and CDR2 FQNEAQ come from the germline V gene (reference sequence). CDR3 length equals 15 residues. J lost 6 bases, V lost 4 bases, and 10 bases had no gene match. CDR3 bases: TGTGCCAGCAGCTCCCTAGGGGACAGGAGGGCTGAAGCTTTCTTT. This sequence encodes CASSSLGDRRAEAFF.

The V and J genes are TRBV28 and TRBJ1-5; 7 bases are a match to TRBD1. The V gene end was trimmed by 8 bases and the J gene end by 7 bases; junction bases not matched to a gene: 5. This CDR3 is 12 amino acids long. The V gene's germline CDR1 is MDHEN and CDR2 SYDVKM. CDR3 protein: CASGDRVQPQHF. In DNA, the CDR3 is TGTGCCAGCGGCGACAGGGTACAGCCCCAGCATTTT.

The rearrangement uses TRBV9 and TRBJ2-2; 7 bases fit TRBD2. The CDR3 spans 15 residues. Germline CDR1 is SGDLS and CDR2 is YYNGEE. Trimming at V came to 3 bases and at J to 7 bases, leaving 9 bases not matched to a gene. The CDR3 protein is CASSAVGGTGGELFF. The CDR3 coding sequence is TGTGCCAGCAGCGCCGTCGGGGGGACCGGCGGGGAGCTGTTTTTT.

Worth noting for this clone: Within the sample, other DNA sequences also encode this same CDR3. The CDR3 spells CASSLTSGGEQFF. CDR3 coding DNA: TGTGCCAGCAGCTTGACTAGCGGGGGGGAGCAGTTCTTC. J is TRBJ2-1 and V is TRBV7-3; 13 positions agree with TRBD2. The germline CDR1 and CDR2 sequences are SGHTA and FQGTGA. The CDR3 covers 13 residues. V lost 3 bases and J lost 10; bases outside the gene matches: 0.